This TCR beta chain emerged from a study of T cell responses to AZD1222 COVID-19 vaccine. Study in general: Doses given second, at about 4 or about 12 weeks, were pooled. Study-wide results and caveats: Variant regions that are unmutated are reportedly the target of nearly half of spike-specific TCRs. Spike-specific TCR breadth and depth went up after people got two AZD1222 doses.

This CDR3 comprises 14 residues. Germline values: CDR1 SGHTA, CDR2 FQGNSA. Losses at the gene ends were 5 bases for V and 3 bases for J; bases not matched to a gene: 6. Profiled with immunoSEQ multiplex PCR; TCRdb holds only in-frame clones, not every one. The table records 84,000 or so clones, 70% to 90% of them present only once. As to this clone: The antigen remains undetermined.

The source is an adult in good health. Sequences were derived from peripheral blood, sampled on day 0 of AZD1222 vaccination. V gene TRBV7-2 combines with J gene TRBJ1-1; 7 positions agree with TRBD1. The CDR3 region is CASSLTGRDTEAFF. The CDR3 DNA reads TGTGCCAGCAGCCTGACAGGGAGAGACACTGAAGCTTTCTTT.